This passage covers 13 T cell receptor beta chains from one sample sequenced in a study of OX40 agonist ivuxolimab in advanced cancers. Libraries were prepared by immunoSEQ multiplex PCR; TCRdb keeps only in-frame clonotypes and omits some of them. The sample lists about 83,000 clones; 80% to 95% were seen once. The material was CD4+ or CD8+ T cells sorted from blood, obtained in a trial of the OX40 agonist ivuxolimab. Source of these receptors: an adult with an advanced solid tumor such as melanoma, head and neck, liver or kidney cancer.

V and J are TRBV11-2 and TRBJ2-5; no clear D gene. The CDR3 has 15 amino acids. V was cut by 4 bases and J by 1 base, with 13 bases left in between. Germline CDR1 reads SGHAT; CDR2 reads FQNNGV. CDR3 DNA: TGTGCCAGCAGCTCCCAGTGGGAATTCCAAGAGACCCAGTACTTC. Translating gives CASSSQWEFQETQYF.

In its sample, this clone was seen once. This chain uses TRBV6-6 with TRBJ2-1; 14 bases match TRBD2. The V gene's germline CDR1 is MNHNY and CDR2 SVGAGI (reference sequence). The CDR3 totals 15 residues. J lost 8 bases, V lost 5 bases, and 5 bases had no gene match. The chain's CDR3 is CASSLSGLAGDEQFF. As DNA, the CDR3 is TGTGCCAGCAGTCTATCGGGACTAGCGGGGGATGAGCAGTTCTTC.

The chain links TRBV7-9 to TRBJ2-1, with TRBD2 as a possible D gene (5 bases). Germline V gene lookup returns CDR1 SEHNR and CDR2 FQNEAQ (reference sequence). There are 13 residues in the CDR3. The V and J ends lost 5 bases and 6 bases respectively, with 11 bases between them. CDR3 coding DNA: TGTGCCAGCAGCCCAAGCCGGGGCAATGAGCAGTTCTTC. It is translated as CASSPSRGNEQFF.

CDR3 amino acids: CAWRFGTSGTEAFF. For the CDR3, the DNA is TGTGCCTGGAGGTTTGGGACATCGGGGACTGAAGCTTTCTTT. This rearrangement joins TRBV30 to TRBJ1-1; D might be TRBD1 (6 bases). Trimming stripped 3 bases from V and 5 bases from J, with 16 bases between. This CDR3 is 14 amino acids long. Looked up from germline, CDR1 is GTSNPN and CDR2 is SVGIG (reference sequence).

The chain combines TRBV5-5 with TRBJ2-5, with TRBD2 identical over 14 bases. Trimming cost V 4 bases and J 5 bases; bases outside gene matches: 10. Germline V lookup: CDR1 SGHKS, CDR2 YYEKEE (reference sequence). The CDR3 runs 17 residues. CDR3 sequence (DNA): TGTGCCAGCAGCCCAGGGACTAGCGGGGGAGTCGGGGAGACCCAGTACTTC. Its protein is CASSPGTSGGVGETQYF. Looking up the rest from reference TRBV5-5 and TRBJ2-5 gives the full variable domain: DAGVTQSPTHLIKTRGQQVTLRCSPISGHKSVSWYQQVLGQGPQFIFQYYEKEERGRGNFPDRFSARQFPNYSSELNVNALLLGDSALYLCASSPGTSGGVGETQYFGPGTRLLVL.

The CDR3 region is CSAKQAPGTEAFF. The CDR3 DNA reads TGCAGCGCTAAACAGGCCCCGGGCACTGAAGCTTTCTTT. This chain links TRBV29-1 with TRBJ1-1, with D perhaps matching TRBD1 (5 bases). The CDR3 totals 13 residues. V lost 7 bases to trimming and J lost 4 bases, with 16 bases between them. The germline V gene has CDR1 SQVTM and CDR2 ANQGSEA.

V usage is TRBV19 and J usage is TRBJ2-3; 11 bases are shared with TRBD2. V lost 3 bases, J lost 2 bases, and 13 bases stayed unmatched. Germline CDR1 LNHDA, CDR2 SQIVND (reference sequence). This CDR3 region has 19 residues. This CDR3 reads CASSMASGGIRYSTDTQYF. DNA of the CDR3: TGTGCCAGTAGTATGGCTAGCGGGGGGATACGATACTCCACAGATACGCAGTATTTT.

This chain joins TRBV11-2 and TRBJ1-2; perhaps TRBD1 as D (5 bases). Deletions cut 2 bases from V and 4 bases from J, with 11 bases between. The V gene's germline CDR1 is SGHAT and CDR2 FQNNGV. This CDR3 region has 14 residues. CDR3 region: CASSLKGDLYGYTF. Here the CDR3 DNA reads TGTGCCAGCAGCTTAAAAGGGGATCTCTATGGCTACACCTTC.

The genes are TRBV7-6 and TRBJ2-5; 9 bases fit TRBD1. The DNA end is a closer match to TRBJ2-7, so the J assignment may be wrong. The CDR3 has 15 residues. Germline V gives CDR1 SGHVS, CDR2 FNYEAQ. The CDR3 loop is CASSLAGGTGSEQYF. CDR3 nucleotides: TGTGCCAGCAGCTTAGCCGGTGGGACAGGGAGCGAGCAGTACTTC.

The rearrangement links TRBV9 to TRBJ2-5; 7 bases line up with TRBD2. The CDR3 has 14 amino acids. Trimming cost V 0 bases and J 5 bases; bases outside gene matches: 4. CDR1 SGDLS and CDR2 YYNGEE come from the germline V gene. DNA for the CDR3: TGTGCCAGCAGCGTAGCGGGGGGAACGGAGACCCAGTACTTC. This encodes CASSVAGGTETQYF. The variable domain in full, completed from reference TRBV9 and TRBJ2-5, reads DSGVTQTPKHLITATGQRVTLRCSPRSGDLSVYWYQQSLDQGLQFLIQYYNGEERAKGNILERFSAQQFPDLHSELNLSSLELGDSALYFCASSVAGGTETQYFGPGTRLLVL.

In its sample, this clone was seen once. The chain's CDR3 is CATSRDSGLRDTGELFF. The CDR3 bases are TGTGCCACCAGCAGAGATTCGGGTTTGAGGGACACCGGGGAGCTGTTTTTT. The chain uses TRBV15 and TRBJ2-2; D possibly corresponds to TRBD2 (5 bases). The CDR3 contains 17 residues. Germline loops: CDR1 LNHNV, CDR2 YYDKDF (reference sequence). V gave up 0 bases and J gave up 3 bases, with 14 bases separating them.

This chain uses TRBV7-9 with TRBJ2-2, with D possibly TRBD1 on 6 matching bases. Germline CDR1 SEHNR, CDR2 FQNEAQ (reference sequence). Trimming left V 3 bases short and J 6 bases short, with 11 bases between. The CDR3 consists of 14 residues. The CDR3 region has the DNA TGTGCCAGCAGCTTTCAAGGGGGTCCCGGGGAGCTGTTTTTT. Translating gives CASSFQGGPGELFF.

The chain carries TRBV11-2 and TRBJ1-2; D uncertain. Trimming removed 6 bases from V and 3 bases from J, with 20 bases in between. The germline V gene encodes CDR1 SGHAT and CDR2 FQNNGV. The CDR3 has 16 residues. The CDR3 bases are TGTGCCAGCAGTCCCTACCCGTCGAGAAGCGACTATGGCTACACCTTC. This codes for CASSPYPSRSDYGYTF.